The rows below give T cell receptor beta chains drawn from one sample of a study of T-cell reconstitution after alpha-beta-depleted transplantation in children. Each CDR3 protein gets one entry after TCRdb re-called the PCR reads with MiXCR. This sample has about 70,000 distinct CDR3 sequences, with roughly a tenth found just once. This material consisted of PBMCs, taken before TCRalphabeta/CD19-depleted stem cell transplant. These receptors were collected from a boy younger than 18 with acute myeloid leukemia, due to receive a stem cell transplant. Both conserved end residues are part of each CDR3. D genes are given only for firm matches. Rows may omit the clone size; those that give it use once, few, many or a size class.

V gene	J gene	D gene	clone size	CDR3 DNA	CDR3 protein
TRBV29-1	TRBJ1-2	TRBD1	many	TGCAGCGCTCAACAGGGGGCTTATGGCTACACCTTC	CSAQQGAYGYTF
TRBV10-1	TRBJ2-1	NA	NA	TGCGCCAGCAGTGAGGGGCGGGGAAGGGTCAATGAGCAGTTCTTC	CASSEGRGRVNEQFF
TRBV4-1	TRBJ1-4	TRBD1	many	TGCGCCAGCAGCCATCTCGACAGGGGGGACGAAAAACTGTTTTTT	CASSHLDRGDEKLFF
TRBV20-1	TRBJ1-2	NA	many	TGCAGTGCTAGAGATAGTTACGGCGTTACGACAGCGATTGGGGGCTACACCTTC	CSARDSYGVTTAIGGYTF
TRBV7-2	TRBJ2-1	NA	many	TGTGCCAGCAGCTTATACGGGCCAGGGGCGGGGAATGAGCAGTTCTTC	CASSLYGPGAGNEQFF
TRBV11-3	TRBJ2-3	TRBD2	few	TGTGCCAGCAGCATCGGGACTAGCGGGAGCACAGATACGCAGTATTTT	CASSIGTSGSTDTQYF
TRBV11-2	TRBJ1-2	NA	many	TGTGCCAGCAGCTTAGAGGGACACCTATTCTATGGCTACACCTTC	CASSLEGHLFYGYTF
TRBV5-6	TRBJ2-1	NA	many	TGTGCCAGCAGCTTAACGGGAAGTAATGAGCAGTTCTTC	CASSLTGSNEQFF
TRBV24-1	TRBJ2-3	TRBD2	NA	TGTGCAACCAGTGAAGTTTGGGCGGGGGGAAACGCAGATACGCAGTATTTT	CATSEVWAGGNADTQYF
TRBV5-1	TRBJ2-3	NA	many	TGCGCCAGCAGCTTGGGGGCCACAGATACGCAGTATTTT	CASSLGATDTQYF
TRBV27	TRBJ2-7	NA	medium-sized	TGTGCCAGCAGTCCTCTGGACGCGGTCTACGAGCAGTACTTC	CASSPLDAVYEQYF
TRBV5-1	TRBJ2-2	TRBD2	many	TGCGCCAGCAGCCACGGACTAGCGGGGGGACCCCCCGGGGAGCTGTTTTTT	CASSHGLAGGPPGELFF
TRBV15	TRBJ2-3	NA	many	TGTGCCACCAGCGGGGCTTCTAGCACAGATACGCAGTATTTT	CATSGASSTDTQYF
TRBV5-4	TRBJ2-1	NA	many	TGTGCCAGCAGCCCCCTTCCGGGGGCCGCCCCCTACAATGAGCAGTTCTTC	CASSPLPGAAPYNEQFF
TRBV7-2	TRBJ2-7	TRBD1	many	TGTGCCAGCAGCTCTACAGGGGGGTATGCCTACGAGCAGTACTTC	CASSSTGGYAYEQYF
TRBV30	TRBJ1-5	NA	NA	TGTGCCTGGAGCCCTTTGGGTTGGCAGGGAAATCAGCCCCAGCATTTT	CAWSPLGWQGNQPQHF
TRBV5-1	TRBJ2-6	NA	many	TGCGCCAGCAGCCTACCTGACATGACCTCTGGGGCCAACGTCCTGACTTTC	CASSLPDMTSGANVLTF
TRBV5-1	TRBJ2-7	TRBD1	many	TGCGCCAGCAGCTTGTTGGGACAGGGGGCCTACGAGCAGTACTTC	CASSLLGQGAYEQYF
TRBV5-6	TRBJ1-2	NA	many	TGTGCCAGCAGCCCCCGGAGGGCTCCTTATGGCTACACCTTC	CASSPRRAPYGYTF
TRBV7-2	TRBJ1-5	NA	few	TGTGCCAGCAGCCCCGGGACGGTTTATAGCAATCAGCCCCAGCATTTT	CASSPGTVYSNQPQHF
TRBV12-3/TRBV12-4	TRBJ1-1	NA	many	TGTGCCAGCAGTAGGAAGGGGGGTGAGAAGGCTTTCTTT	CASSRKGGEKAFF
TRBV12-3/TRBV12-4	TRBJ1-6	NA	many	TGTGCCAGCAGACAGGGTGAGGGACATAATTCACCCCTCCACTTT	CASRQGEGHNSPLHF
TRBV10-3	TRBJ1-2	TRBD1	many	TGTGCCATCAGCGACAGGGGAGGCTATGGCTACACCTTC	CAISDRGGYGYTF
TRBV6-6	TRBJ1-5	TRBD1	NA	TGTGCCAGCAGCCGACAGGGGGCGCAGCCCCAGCATTTT	CASSRQGAQPQHF
TRBV11-2	TRBJ2-3	NA	few	TGTGCCAGCAGCTTAGAAACCTGGGGGGATACGCAGTATTTT	CASSLETWGDTQYF
TRBV24-1	TRBJ2-1	NA	many	TGTGCCACCAGTGATCCGGTTAGCTCCTACAATGAGCAGTTCTTC	CATSDPVSSYNEQFF
TRBV11-2	TRBJ2-4	NA	many	TGTGCCAGCAGCTCCGAGTTCCATACGCAAAACATTCAGTACTTC	CASSSEFHTQNIQYF
TRBV7-2	TRBJ2-7	NA	few	TGTGCCAGCAGCACCTCCACCTACGAGCAGTACTTC	CASSTSTYEQYF
TRBV4-1	TRBJ2-3	NA	many	TGCGCCAGCAGCCAAGAGGCGGCGAAGGGGATCACAGATACGCAGTATTTT	CASSQEAAKGITDTQYF
TRBV12-3/TRBV12-4	TRBJ2-3	TRBD2	many	TGTGCCAGCCAATTTTCGGGGGGGCCGGGAGATACGCAGTATTTT	CASQFSGGPGDTQYF
TRBV18	TRBJ1-3	TRBD1	NA	TGTGCCAGCTCTCTCCGGGACAGGGTCTATGGAAACACCATATATTTT	CASSLRDRVYGNTIYF
TRBV5-1	TRBJ2-1	NA	many	TGCGCCAGCAGCTTCGACGGTGGACAAAATGAGCAGTTCTTC	CASSFDGGQNEQFF
TRBV29-1	TRBJ2-1	TRBD2	many	TGCAGCGTTGGTAGGGCGGGAGTATCGCGGGAGCAGTTCTTC	CSVGRAGVSREQFF
TRBV28	TRBJ2-6	TRBD2	many	TGTGCCAGCAGTCTAGCGGTCGGGGCCAACGTCCTGACTTTC	CASSLAVGANVLTF
TRBV4-3	TRBJ2-1	NA	many	TGCGCCAGCAGCCGTACGGCAGTCTGGGAATACAATGAGCAGTTCTTC	CASSRTAVWEYNEQFF
TRBV10-3	TRBJ1-3	NA	NA	TGTGCCATCAGTGCGGGACTTTCGAGCTCTGGAAACACCATATATTTT	CAISAGLSSSGNTIYF
TRBV5-1	TRBJ2-7	NA	many	TGCGCCAGCAGCTTTGCCTTGCCCGAGCAGTACTTC	CASSFALPEQYF
TRBV7-8	TRBJ2-5	TRBD2	many	TGTGCCAGCAGCCGTCTAGCGGGGGGGCCGTCGGAGACCCAGTACTTC	CASSRLAGGPSETQYF
TRBV12-3/TRBV12-4	TRBJ2-5	TRBD1	many	TGTGCCAGCCGGAGGGGACAGGCGTACCAAGAGACCCAGTACTTC	CASRRGQAYQETQYF
TRBV4-2	TRBJ2-6	TRBD1	NA	TGTGCCAGCAGCCAAGAGGACAGGGCTGGGGCCAACGTCCTGACTTTC	CASSQEDRAGANVLTF
TRBV28	TRBJ2-5	NA	many	TGTGCCAGCAGTTTAGTGGGGGAACAAGAGACCCAGTACTTC	CASSLVGEQETQYF
TRBV6-5	TRBJ1-2	NA	many	TGTGCCAGCTCCAGGGGCTACACCTTC	CASSRGYTF
TRBV14	TRBJ2-3	NA	many	TGTGCCAGCAGTCGACCGGGACGGAGCACAGATACGCAGTATTTT	CASSRPGRSTDTQYF
TRBV15	TRBJ2-7	NA	many	TGTGCCACCAGCAGAGATACGGGGACCTACGAGCAGTACTTC	CATSRDTGTYEQYF
TRBV14	TRBJ2-5	NA	many	TGTGCCAGCAGCCAAGAATTAATTGGGACCCAGTACTTC	CASSQELIGTQYF
TRBV27	TRBJ1-4	NA	many	TGTGCCAGCAGTCCCCGGCGGATAAATGAAAAACTGTTTTTT	CASSPRRINEKLFF
TRBV7-3	TRBJ1-2	NA	many	TGTGCCAGCAGCTTAACGTCGAGGGGAGGTGGCTACACCTTC	CASSLTSRGGGYTF
TRBV4-1	TRBJ1-3	TRBD1	many	TGCGCCAGCAGATGGACAGGAACTGTCTCTGGAAACACCATATATTTT	CASRWTGTVSGNTIYF
TRBV5-1	TRBJ2-3	TRBD2	many	TGCGCCAGCAGCCTACTGGGGACTAGCGGGAGTGGCACAGATACGCAGTATTTT	CASSLLGTSGSGTDTQYF
TRBV6-2/TRBV6-3	TRBJ2-5	TRBD1	many	TGTGCCAGCGGGACAGGGGTGTTGGAGACCCAGTACTTC	CASGTGVLETQYF
TRBV29-1	TRBJ1-2	NA	many	TGCAGCGTTGGAGGAGACAATTATTCTGGCTACACCTTC	CSVGGDNYSGYTF
TRBV12-3/TRBV12-4	TRBJ2-3	TRBD1	many	TGTGCCAGCAGGCCTGACCGGGACAGGGGGCTTCGGGATACGCAGTATTTT	CASRPDRDRGLRDTQYF
TRBV28	TRBJ1-2	NA	NA	TGTGCCAGCAATGGGGGTAGGGGACGGAGCTACACCTTC	CASNGGRGRSYTF
TRBV7-9	TRBJ1-2	TRBD1	many	TGTGCCAGCAGCTCCAACAGGGGGATAAGGGGCTACACCTTC	CASSSNRGIRGYTF
TRBV20-1	TRBJ1-1	TRBD1	few	TGCAGTGCCTCTTCCGGGACAGTTCTACATGAAGCTTTCTTT	CSASSGTVLHEAFF
TRBV7-6	TRBJ2-7	TRBD2	many	TGTGCCAGCAGCTTCCGGGCTAGCGGATACGAGCAGTACTTC	CASSFRASGYEQYF
TRBV29-1	TRBJ1-2	NA	many	TGCAGCGTTGAGTCTAAGGCAGGGGCGAGTGGCTACACCTTC	CSVESKAGASGYTF